This passage covers 7 T cell receptor beta chains from one sample sequenced in a study of identical twins. Using its own MiXCR run on the 5' RACE reads, TCRdb lists one record per CDR3 protein. Of hundreds of thousands of distinct CDR3 sequences in the sample, approximately 13% were seen once. The same specimen was also included in a second study, on yellow fever vaccine responses in identical twins.

The sample comprised CD8+ T cells sorted from blood. Receptors were obtained from a woman between 18 and 29 years old in good health.

V is TRBV7-9 and J is TRBJ2-1, with D possibly matching TRBD2 (5 bases). The CDR3 has 13 residues. CDR1 SEHNR and CDR2 FQNEAQ come from the germline V gene (reference sequence). The V end was cut by 3 bases, the J end by 8 bases, with 11 bases between. The DNA of the CDR3 is TGTGCCAGCAGCTTCCCGGGATGGGATGAGCAGTTCTTC. It encodes CASSFPGWDEQFF.

This chain joins TRBV3-1 and TRBJ2-5; tentative D call: TRBD1 (5 bases). The CDR3 loop spans 14 amino acids. The germline CDR1 and CDR2 sequences are LGHDT and YNNKEL (reference sequence). V lost 2 bases, J lost 3 bases, and 10 bases lay in between. CDR3 DNA: TGTGCCAGCAGCCAACTTCAGGGTAAAGAGACCCAGTACTTC. This gives the protein CASSQLQGKETQYF.

The V and J genes are TRBV7-9 and TRBJ1-1, with D maybe TRBD1 (6 bases). CDR1 SEHNR and CDR2 FQNEAQ come from the germline V gene (reference sequence). Deletions cut 5 bases from V and 10 bases from J, with 14 bases between. This CDR3 contains 12 residues. CDR3 loop: CASSPGEPGAFF. DNA of the CDR3: TGTGCCAGCAGCCCAGGGGAGCCGGGAGCTTTCTTT. Full variable domain (remainder filled in from reference TRBV7-9 and TRBJ1-1): DTGVSQNPRHKITKRGQNVTFRCDPISEHNRLYWYRQTLGQGPEFLTYFQNEAQLEKSRLLSDRFSAERPKGSFSTLEIQRTEQGDSAMYLCASSPGEPGAFFGQGTRLTVV.

The V gene is TRBV6-2 or TRBV6-3, the J gene TRBJ2-1; D is possibly TRBD2 (5 bases). CDR3 length: 15 residues. Deletions cut 5 bases from V and 3 bases from J, with 14 bases between. CDR1 is MNHEY, CDR2 SVGEGT, per germline. CDR3 in DNA: TGTGCCAGCAGTGGTGTGGGCGCGGGCTACAATGAGCAGTTCTTC. Its protein is CASSGVGAGYNEQFF.

This clonotype was observed many times. The rearrangement links TRBV12-3 or TRBV12-4 to TRBJ2-7, with 8 bases fitting TRBD1. This CDR3 region has 13 residues. The ends lost 6 bases at V and 0 bases at J; junction bases unmatched: 1. This chain's CDR3 is CASRGQASYEQYF. The CDR3 DNA reads TGTGCCAGCAGGGGACAGGCCTCCTACGAGCAGTACTTC.

This clonotype was counted once. The chain joins TRBV27 to TRBJ2-3; 8 bases are a match to TRBD2. The CDR3 extends over 15 amino acids. Germline CDR1 reads MNHEY; CDR2 reads SMNVEV (reference sequence). The V gene end was trimmed by 6 bases and the J gene end by 6 bases; junction bases not matched to a gene: 11. CDR3 nucleotides: TGTGCCAGCAGCACACTAGCGGAACTTCTTGATACGCAGTATTTT. Its protein product is CASSTLAELLDTQYF.

This chain uses TRBV25-1 with TRBJ2-2; D may be TRBD1 (5 bases). The CDR3 runs 16 residues. V lost 2 bases to trimming and J lost 0 bases, with 10 bases between them. Germline CDR1 MGHDK, CDR2 SYGVNS. The CDR3 DNA sequence: TGTGCCAGCAGTGAAGAAGACAGCCCGAACACCGGGGAGCTGTTTTTT. It translates to CASSEEDSPNTGELFF. Together with reference TRBV25-1 and TRBJ2-2, the CDR3 gives the full variable domain: EADIYQTPRYLVIGTGKKITLECSQTMGHDKMYWYQQDPGMELHLIHYSYGVNSTEKGDLSSESTVSRIRTEHFPLTLESARPSHTSQYLCASSEEDSPNTGELFFGEGSRLTVL.